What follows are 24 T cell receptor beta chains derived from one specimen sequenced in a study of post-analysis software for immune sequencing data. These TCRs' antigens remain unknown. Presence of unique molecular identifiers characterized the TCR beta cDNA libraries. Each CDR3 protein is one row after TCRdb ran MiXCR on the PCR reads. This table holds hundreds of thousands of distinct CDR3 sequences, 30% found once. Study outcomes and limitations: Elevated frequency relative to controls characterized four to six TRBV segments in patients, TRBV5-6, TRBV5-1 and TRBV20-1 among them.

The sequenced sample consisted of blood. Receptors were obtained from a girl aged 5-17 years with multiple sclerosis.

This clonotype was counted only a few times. In nucleotides, the CDR3 is TGTGCCAGTAGTTCCCGGGACCCAGGCACTGAAGCTTTCTTT. Translated: CASSSRDPGTEAFF. The chain is built from TRBV19 and TRBJ1-1; tentative D call: TRBD1 (5 bases). V gave up 5 bases and J gave up 4 bases, with 14 bases separating them. The CDR3 has 14 residues. From germline, CDR1 is LNHDA and CDR2 SQIVND (reference sequence).

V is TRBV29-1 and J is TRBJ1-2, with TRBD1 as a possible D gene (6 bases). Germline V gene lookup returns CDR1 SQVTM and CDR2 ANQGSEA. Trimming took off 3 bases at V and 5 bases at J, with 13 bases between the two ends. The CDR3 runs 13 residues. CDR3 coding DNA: TGCAGCGTTGAGCTGGGGGCTGGGTATGGCTACACCTTC. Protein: CSVELGAGYGYTF.

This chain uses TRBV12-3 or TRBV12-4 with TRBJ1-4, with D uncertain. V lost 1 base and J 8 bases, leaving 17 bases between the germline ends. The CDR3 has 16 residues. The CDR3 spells CASSLGKPRENEKLFF. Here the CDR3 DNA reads TGTGCCAGCAGTTTAGGAAAGCCTCGGGAAAACGAAAAACTGTTTTTT.

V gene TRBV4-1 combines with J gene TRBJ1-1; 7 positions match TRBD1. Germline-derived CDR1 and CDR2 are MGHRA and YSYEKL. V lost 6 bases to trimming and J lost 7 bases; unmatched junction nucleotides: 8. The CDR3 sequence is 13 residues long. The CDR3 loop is CASSLQGEGEAFF. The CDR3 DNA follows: TGCGCCAGCAGTCTTCAGGGGGAAGGTGAAGCTTTCTTT.

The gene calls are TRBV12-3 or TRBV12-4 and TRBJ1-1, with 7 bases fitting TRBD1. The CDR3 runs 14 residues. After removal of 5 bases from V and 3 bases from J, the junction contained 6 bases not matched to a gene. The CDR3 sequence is CASSPNDRDTEAFF. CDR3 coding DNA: TGTGCCAGCAGTCCGAACGACAGGGACACTGAAGCTTTCTTT.

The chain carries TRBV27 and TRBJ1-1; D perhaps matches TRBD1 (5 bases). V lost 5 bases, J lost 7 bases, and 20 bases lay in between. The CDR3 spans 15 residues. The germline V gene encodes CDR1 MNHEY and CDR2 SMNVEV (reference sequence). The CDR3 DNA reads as TGTGCCAGCAGTAGTTTGGGGGGGACCTTTTTTGAAGCTTTCTTT. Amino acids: CASSSLGGTFFEAFF.

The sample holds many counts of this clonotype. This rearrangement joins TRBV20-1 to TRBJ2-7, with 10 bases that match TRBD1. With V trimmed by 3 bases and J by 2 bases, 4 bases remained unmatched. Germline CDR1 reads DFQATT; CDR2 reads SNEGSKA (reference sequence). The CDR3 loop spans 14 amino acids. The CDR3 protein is CSARAGTGAYEQYF. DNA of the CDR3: TGCAGTGCTAGGGCCGGGACAGGGGCCTACGAGCAGTACTTC.

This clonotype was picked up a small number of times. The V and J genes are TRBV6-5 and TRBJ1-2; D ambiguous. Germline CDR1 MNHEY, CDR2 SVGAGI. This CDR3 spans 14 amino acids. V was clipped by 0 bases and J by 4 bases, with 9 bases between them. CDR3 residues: CASSYSAGIYGYTF. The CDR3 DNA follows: TGTGCCAGCAGTTACTCAGCGGGGATCTATGGCTACACCTTC.

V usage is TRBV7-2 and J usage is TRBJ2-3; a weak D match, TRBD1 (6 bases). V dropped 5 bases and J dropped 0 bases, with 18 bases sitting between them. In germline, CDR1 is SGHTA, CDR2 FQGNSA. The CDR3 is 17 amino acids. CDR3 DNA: TGTGCCAGCAGCCTTTCAGGGGCAGAGACTAGCACAGATACGCAGTATTTT. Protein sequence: CASSLSGAETSTDTQYF. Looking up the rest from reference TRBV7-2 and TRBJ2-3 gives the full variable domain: GAGVSQSPSNKVTEKGKDVELRCDPISGHTALYWYRQSLGQGLEFLIYFQGNSAPDKSGLPSDRFSAERTGGSVSTLTIQRTQQEDSAVYLCASSLSGAETSTDTQYFGPGTRLTVL.

For the CDR3, the DNA is TGCAGTGCTAGGAGGGCCAGAACAGATACGCAGTATTTT. Protein product: CSARRARTDTQYF. The J gene is TRBJ2-3, the V gene TRBV20-1; D is perhaps TRBD2 (5 bases). The CDR3 extends over 13 amino acids. CDR1 is DFQATT, CDR2 SNEGSKA, per germline (reference sequence). V lost 3 bases and J 3 bases, leaving 10 bases between the germline ends.

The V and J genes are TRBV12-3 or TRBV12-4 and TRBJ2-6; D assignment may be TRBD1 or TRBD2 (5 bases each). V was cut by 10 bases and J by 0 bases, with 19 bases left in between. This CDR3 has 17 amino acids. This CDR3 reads CANSYGDGYSGANVLTF. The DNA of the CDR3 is TGTGCCAACAGCTACGGGGACGGGTACTCTGGGGCCAACGTCCTGACTTTC.

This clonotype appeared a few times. CDR3 in amino acids: CASSPSGQHYGYTF. CDR3 nucleotide sequence: TGTGCCAGCTCACCGTCGGGACAGCACTATGGCTACACCTTC. The chain couples TRBV18 to TRBJ1-2, with TRBD1 matching over 7 bases. The CDR3 has 14 residues. Germline values: CDR1 KGHSH, CDR2 LQKENI. With 3 bases clipped from V and 3 bases from J, the junction kept 4 bases outside the gene matches. The whole variable domain, remainder taken from reference TRBV18 and TRBJ1-2, is NAGVMQNPRHLVRRRGQEARLRCSPMKGHSHVYWYRQLPEEGLKFMVYLQKENIIDESGMPKERFSAEFPKEGPSILRIQQVVRGDSAAYFCASSPSGQHYGYTFGSGTRLTVV.

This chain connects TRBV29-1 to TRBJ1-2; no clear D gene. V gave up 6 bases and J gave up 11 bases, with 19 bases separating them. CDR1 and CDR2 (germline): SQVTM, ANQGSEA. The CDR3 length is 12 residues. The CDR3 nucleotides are TGCAGCGTCCCACGCCCCACGGGCGGGTACACCTTC. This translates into CSVPRPTGGYTF.

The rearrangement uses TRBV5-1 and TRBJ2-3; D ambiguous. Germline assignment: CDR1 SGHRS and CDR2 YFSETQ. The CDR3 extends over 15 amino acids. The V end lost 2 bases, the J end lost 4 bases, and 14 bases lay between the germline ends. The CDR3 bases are TGCGCCAGCAGCTTAGACCCCACGCGGCCAGATACGCAGTATTTT. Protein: CASSLDPTRPDTQYF.

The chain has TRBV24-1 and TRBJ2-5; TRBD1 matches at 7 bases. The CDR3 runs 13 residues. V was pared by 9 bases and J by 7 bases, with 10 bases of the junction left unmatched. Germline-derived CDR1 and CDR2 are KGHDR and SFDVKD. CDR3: CATQNRGVGTQYF. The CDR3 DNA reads TGTGCCACCCAAAACAGGGGTGTTGGGACCCAGTACTTC.

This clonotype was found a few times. CDR3 region: CSAKDSGYGYTF. In DNA, the CDR3 is TGCAGTGCTAAGGACAGCGGTTATGGCTACACCTTC. J is TRBJ1-2 and V is TRBV20-1, with a weak D call TRBD1 (6 bases). The CDR3 is made up of 12 amino acids. Per germline, CDR1 DFQATT and CDR2 SNEGSKA (reference sequence). Trimming took off 4 bases at V and 5 bases at J, with 11 bases between the two ends.

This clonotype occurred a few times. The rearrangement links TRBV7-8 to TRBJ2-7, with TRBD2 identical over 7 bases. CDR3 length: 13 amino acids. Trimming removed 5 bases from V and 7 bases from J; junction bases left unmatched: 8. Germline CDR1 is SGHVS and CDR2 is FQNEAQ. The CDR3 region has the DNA TGTGCCAGCAGCGCCAGACTAGCAGGGGAGCAGTACTTC. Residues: CASSARLAGEQYF.

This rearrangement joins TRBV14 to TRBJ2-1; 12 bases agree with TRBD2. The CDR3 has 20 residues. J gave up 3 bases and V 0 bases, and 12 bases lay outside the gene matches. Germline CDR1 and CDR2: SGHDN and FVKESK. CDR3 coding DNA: TGTGCCAGCAGCCAAGATATGCCCGGACTAGCGGGATCCCTCTACAATGAGCAGTTCTTC. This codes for CASSQDMPGLAGSLYNEQFF.

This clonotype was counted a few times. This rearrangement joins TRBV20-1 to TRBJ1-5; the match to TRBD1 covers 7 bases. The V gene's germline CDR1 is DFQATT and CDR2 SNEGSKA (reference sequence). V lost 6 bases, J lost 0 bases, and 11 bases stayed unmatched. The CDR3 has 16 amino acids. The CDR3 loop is CSAWGDRVYSNQPQHF. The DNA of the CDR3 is TGCAGTGCCTGGGGGGACAGAGTCTATAGCAATCAGCCCCAGCATTTT.

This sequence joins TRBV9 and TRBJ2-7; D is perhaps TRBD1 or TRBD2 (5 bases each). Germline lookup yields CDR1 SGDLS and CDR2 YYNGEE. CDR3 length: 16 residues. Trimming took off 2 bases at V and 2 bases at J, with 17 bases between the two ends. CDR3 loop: CASSVADGTAAYEQYF. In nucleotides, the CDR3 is TGTGCCAGCAGCGTCGCAGACGGGACGGCCGCCTACGAGCAGTACTTC.

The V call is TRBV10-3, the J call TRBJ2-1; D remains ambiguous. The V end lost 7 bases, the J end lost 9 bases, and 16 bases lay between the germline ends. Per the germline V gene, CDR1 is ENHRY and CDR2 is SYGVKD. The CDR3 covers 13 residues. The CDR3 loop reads CAIISSTLGEQFF. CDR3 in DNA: TGTGCCATCATCTCTTCCACCCTGGGTGAGCAGTTCTTC.

DNA of the CDR3: TGTGCCAGCAGTTTAGCGGGGGGGCCGTCGATCGAGCAGTTCTTC. It encodes CASSLAGGPSIEQFF. The chain combines TRBV6-1 with TRBJ2-1, with TRBD2 matching over 11 bases. V gave up 5 bases and J gave up 10 bases; unmatched junction bases: 10. CDR1 and CDR2 from the germline V gene are MNHNS and SASEGT. The length of the CDR3 is 15 residues.

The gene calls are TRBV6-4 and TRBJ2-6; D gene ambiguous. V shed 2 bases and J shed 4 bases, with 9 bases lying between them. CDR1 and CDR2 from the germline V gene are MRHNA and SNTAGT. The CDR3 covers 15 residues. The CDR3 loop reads CASSDKAEGANVLTF. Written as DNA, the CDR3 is TGTGCCAGCAGTGACAAGGCGGAAGGGGCCAACGTCCTGACTTTC.

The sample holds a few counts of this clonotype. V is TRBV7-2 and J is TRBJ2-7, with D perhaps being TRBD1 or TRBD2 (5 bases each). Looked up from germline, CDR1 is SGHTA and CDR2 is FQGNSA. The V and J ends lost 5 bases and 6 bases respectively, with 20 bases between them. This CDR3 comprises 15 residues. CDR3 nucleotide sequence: TGTGCCAGCAGCCCCCGGGAAGCAGGGCGAGGCGAGCAGTACTTC. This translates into CASSPREAGRGEQYF.